A selection of T cell receptor beta chains follows, all from one sample in a study of cytomegalovirus exposure and HLA in healthy donors. Sequenced by immunoSEQ multiplex PCR; TCRdb stores in-frame clones only, minus some. The specimen's table records approximately 110,000 clones. Sample: PBMCs. Source of these receptors: a man younger than 45 in good health and CMV-seronegative. Both conserved end residues are part of each CDR3. D genes are given only for firm matches.

>TRBV30|TRBJ2-2|NA
CAWGPIPTREQPMSTGELFF
TGTGCCTGGGGTCCAATCCCTACCCGGGAGCAGCCGATGTCCACCGGGGAGCTGTTTTTT
>TRBV5-6|TRBJ1-2|TRBD1
CASSLDRGFAGYTF
TGTGCCAGCAGCTTGGACAGGGGGTTTGCTGGCTACACCTTC
>TRBV7-6|TRBJ2-7|NA
CASSLEGTFGEQYF
TGTGCCAGCAGCTTAGAAGGGACATTTGGGGAGCAGTACTTC
>TRBV6-5|TRBJ2-3|NA
CASSREGTDTQYF
TGTGCCAGTTCTAGGGAGGGCACAGATACGCAGTATTTT
>TRBV19|TRBJ1-5|TRBD1
CASSPTGINQPQHF
TGTGCCAGTAGCCCGACAGGGATCAATCAGCCCCAGCATTTT
>TRBV7-8|TRBJ1-1|NA
CASSERDTWNTEAFF
TGTGCCAGCAGCGAACGGGACACCTGGAACACTGAAGCTTTCTTT
>TRBV4-3|TRBJ1-1|NA
CASSQASSTEAFF
TGCGCCAGCAGCCAAGCCTCGAGCACTGAAGCTTTCTTT
>TRBV6-1|TRBJ2-7|NA
CASSETRGSYEQYF
TGTGCCAGCAGTGAAACCCGGGGCTCCTACGAGCAGTACTTC
>TRBV27|TRBJ2-5|TRBD1
CASSSLDRGHETQYF
TGTGCCAGCAGCTCCCTGGACAGGGGGCACGAGACCCAGTACTTC
>TRBV7-6|TRBJ2-3|TRBD2
CASSLEAGGTDTQYF
TGTGCCAGCAGCTTAGAGGCGGGGGGCACAGATACGCAGTATTTT
>TRBV23-1|TRBJ1-2|TRBD1
CASSQSGTANYGYTF
TGCGCCAGCAGTCAATCCGGGACAGCTAACTATGGCTACACCTTC
>TRBV2|TRBJ2-1|NA
CASTPAGTEQFF
TGTGCCAGCACCCCCGCGGGGACTGAGCAGTTCTTC
>TRBV6-6|TRBJ2-7|NA
CASSTVSYEQYF
TGTGCCAGCAGTACAGTCTCCTACGAGCAGTACTTC
>TRBV5-1|TRBJ1-6|NA
CASSFEQRDSPLHF
TGCGCCAGCAGCTTTGAACAGAGGGATTCACCCCTCCACTTT
>TRBV15|TRBJ2-3|NA
CATSTLGGGASGTDTQYF
TGTGCCACCAGCACTCTCGGAGGGGGGGCGTCAGGCACAGATACGCAGTATTTT
>TRBV7-8|TRBJ1-1|NA
CASSFEGGTEAFF
TGTGCCAGCAGCTTTGAAGGGGGCACTGAAGCTTTCTTT
>TRBV23-1|TRBJ1-2|NA
CASSQPQGKGNGYTF
TGCGCCAGCAGTCAACCTCAGGGAAAAGGTAATGGCTACACCTTC
>TRBV6-5|TRBJ2-5|TRBD1
CASSYGTGKRETQYF
TGTGCCAGCAGTTATGGGACAGGGAAGCGAGAGACCCAGTACTTC
>TRBV5-1|TRBJ2-2|TRBD2
CASSLAQTSGETGELFF
TGCGCCAGCAGCTTGGCCCAGACTAGCGGGGAAACCGGGGAGCTGTTTTTT
>TRBV6-5|TRBJ1-4|TRBD1
CASTPTGGAGEKLFF
TGTGCCAGCACCCCGACAGGGGGCGCGGGTGAAAAACTGTTTTTT
>TRBV29-1|TRBJ2-1|NA
CSVQSAEGDSYNEQFF
TGCAGCGTTCAGAGTGCGGAGGGGGACAGTTACAATGAGCAGTTCTTC
>TRBV7-9|TRBJ2-3|TRBD2
CASSSLAGGRDTQYF
TGTGCCAGCAGTTCCCTAGCGGGGGGGAGGGATACGCAGTATTTT
>TRBV7-9|TRBJ1-5|TRBD1
CASSRQGISNQPQHF
TGTGCCAGCAGCCGACAGGGCATTAGCAATCAGCCCCAGCATTTT
>TRBV7-3|TRBJ2-2|NA
CASSPVPGGQFANTGELFF
TGTGCCAGCAGCCCCGTGCCTGGAGGTCAATTCGCGAACACCGGGGAGCTGTTTTTT
>TRBV30|TRBJ2-7|NA
CAWRYRVYEQYF
TGTGCCTGGAGATACCGAGTCTACGAGCAGTACTTC
>TRBV30|TRBJ1-2|TRBD1
CAWSVPGQDYYGYTF
TGTGCCTGGAGCGTTCCGGGACAGGACTACTATGGCTACACCTTC
>TRBV30|TRBJ1-1|NA
CACPIGGGGNTEAFF
TGTGCCTGCCCGATAGGGGGAGGGGGGAACACTGAAGCTTTCTTT
>TRBV5-1|TRBJ2-2|NA
CASEAGNTGELFF
TGCGCCTCCGAGGCGGGGAACACCGGGGAGCTGTTTTTT
>TRBV2|TRBJ1-2|NA
CASTGGPLGGYTF
TGTGCCAGCACAGGAGGGCCCCTCGGTGGCTACACCTTC
>TRBV6-5|TRBJ2-1|TRBD2
CASSYSTGLALNEQFF
TGTGCCAGCAGTTACTCGACGGGACTAGCGCTGAATGAGCAGTTCTTC
>TRBV18|TRBJ1-5|NA
CASSPLAGGQPQHF
TGTGCCAGCTCACCACTGGCGGGGGGCCAGCCCCAGCATTTT
>TRBV6-4|TRBJ2-1|TRBD2
CASSSGGANEQFF
TGTGCCAGCAGTAGCGGGGGGGCCAATGAGCAGTTCTTC
>TRBV5-6|TRBJ2-2|TRBD2
CASSLFSGGAVGELFF
TGTGCCAGCAGCTTGTTCAGCGGGGGGGCCGTCGGGGAGCTGTTTTTT
>TRBV5-1|TRBJ2-2|NA
CASSLERGSTGELFF
TGCGCCAGCAGCTTGGAAAGGGGCTCAACCGGGGAGCTGTTTTTT
>TRBV4-3|TRBJ2-2|NA
CASSQDPYTGELFF
TGCGCCAGCAGCCAAGATCCCTACACCGGGGAGCTGTTTTTT
>TRBV28|TRBJ1-2|NA
CASSSSYGYTF
TGTGCCAGCAGTTCATCCTATGGCTACACCTTC
>TRBV11-1|TRBJ1-1|NA
CASSQGGAAFF
TGTGCCAGCAGCCAAGGGGGAGCAGCTTTCTTT